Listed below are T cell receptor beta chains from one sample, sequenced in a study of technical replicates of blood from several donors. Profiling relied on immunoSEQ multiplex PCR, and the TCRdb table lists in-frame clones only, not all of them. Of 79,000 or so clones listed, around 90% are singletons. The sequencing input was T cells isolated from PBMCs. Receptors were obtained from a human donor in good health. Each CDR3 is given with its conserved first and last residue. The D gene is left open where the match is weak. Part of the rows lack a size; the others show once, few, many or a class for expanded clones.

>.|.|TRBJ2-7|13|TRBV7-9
TGTGCCAGCAGCCCCAAGAGTAGAAACGAGCAGTACTTC
CASSPKSRNEQYF
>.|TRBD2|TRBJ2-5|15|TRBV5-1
TGCGCCAGCATGGGTAGCGGGTCGTACCAAGAGACCCAGTACTTC
CASMGSGSYQETQYF
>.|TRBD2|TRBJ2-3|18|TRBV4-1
TGCGCCAGCAGCCCATCCCCCCTACTAGCGGGAGGGGCAGATACGCAGTATTTT
CASSPSPLLAGGADTQYF
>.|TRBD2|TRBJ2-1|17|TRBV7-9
TGTGCCAGCAGCTTAGTCTTGCGGGAGATAAAGGGCAATGAGCAGTTCTTC
CASSLVLREIKGNEQFF
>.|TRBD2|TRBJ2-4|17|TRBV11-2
TGTGCCAGCAGCGTACCCACTAGCGGGAGAGCCAAAAACATTCAGTACTTC
CASSVPTSGRAKNIQYF
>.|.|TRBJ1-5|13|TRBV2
TGTGCCAGCAGTACAGGGAGTTATCAGCCCCAGCATTTT
CASSTGSYQPQHF
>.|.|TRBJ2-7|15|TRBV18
TGTGCCAGCTCACCAACAGCGGGCCTGGACTACGAGCAGTACTTC
CASSPTAGLDYEQYF
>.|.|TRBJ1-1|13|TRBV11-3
TGTGCCAGCAGCATGGACAGGAACACTGAAGCTTTCTTT
CASSMDRNTEAFF
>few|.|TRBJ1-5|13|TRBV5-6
TGTGCCAGCAGCGTGGGGCCCAATCAGCCCCAGCATTTT
CASSVGPNQPQHF
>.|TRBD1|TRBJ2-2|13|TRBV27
TGTGCCAGCAGTGACAGGGGCATCGGGGAGCTGTTTTTT
CASSDRGIGELFF
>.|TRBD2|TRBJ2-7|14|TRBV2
TGTGCCAGCAAGTGGCGGGAGATCTCCTACGAGCAGTACTTC
CASKWREISYEQYF
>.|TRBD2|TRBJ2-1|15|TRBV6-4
TGTGCCAGCAGTTCCTCCGGGACTATTTACAATGAGCAGTTCTTC
CASSSSGTIYNEQFF
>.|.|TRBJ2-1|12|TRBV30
TGTGCCTGGACCGGGACTTGGAAAGGGCAGTTCTTC
CAWTGTWKGQFF
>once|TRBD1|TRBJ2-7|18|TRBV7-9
TGTGCCAGCAGCCCACGGGACAGGGGGTTCCGACGGACCTACGAGCAGTACTTC
CASSPRDRGFRRTYEQYF
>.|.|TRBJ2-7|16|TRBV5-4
TGTGCCAGCAGCTTGTTCGCCCAGGCGAGCTCCTACGAGCAGTACTTC
CASSLFAQASSYEQYF
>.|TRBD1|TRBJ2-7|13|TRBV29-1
TGCAGCGTTGGGCAGGGGGAGACCTACGAGCAGTACTTC
CSVGQGETYEQYF
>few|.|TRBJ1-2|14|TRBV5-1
TGCGCCAGCAGCTTTAGCGACGGTGAGGATGGCTACACCTTC
CASSFSDGEDGYTF
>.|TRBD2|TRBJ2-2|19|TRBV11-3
TGTGCCAGCAGCCCCGAAACCTGGACTAGCGGGAGTGTCTTCGGGGAGCTGTTTTTT
CASSPETWTSGSVFGELFF
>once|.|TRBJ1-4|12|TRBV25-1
TGTGCCAGCACAGGACAGTCTGAAAAACTGTTTTTT
CASTGQSEKLFF
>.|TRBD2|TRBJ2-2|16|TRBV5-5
TGTGCCAGCAGCCCACTAGCGGGCTCGAACACCGGGGAGCTGTTTTTT
CASSPLAGSNTGELFF
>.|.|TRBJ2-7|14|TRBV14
TGTGCCAGCAGCCCGGGACTTTTTACCTACGAGCAGTACTTC
CASSPGLFTYEQYF
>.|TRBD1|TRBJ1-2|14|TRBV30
TGTGCCTGGAGTGTAGGGGGACAGATCTATGGCTACACCTTC
CAWSVGGQIYGYTF
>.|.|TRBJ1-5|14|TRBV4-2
TGTGCCAGCAGCCCCCAGTCCCCGGAGCAGCCCCAGCATTTT
CASSPQSPEQPQHF
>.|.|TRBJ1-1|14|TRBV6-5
TGTGCCAGCAGGAACAGGGCGGGGAACACTGAAGCTTTCTTT
CASRNRAGNTEAFF